The rows below give T cell receptor beta chains drawn from one sample of a study of blood T cell repertoires in COVID-19. TCRdb's copy holds only in-frame clones and misses some; the assay was immunoSEQ multiplex PCR. The sample consists of a few hundred thousand clones, 70% to 90% of them appearing once. Sequences were obtained from peripheral blood. The source is a woman aged 18 to 35 who had recovered from COVID-19. Each CDR3 is given with its conserved first and last residue. A D gene is named only where the DNA matches it firmly. For some rows the clone size is stated as once, few or many, or as a class when expanded; others skip it.

d_gene,j_gene,abundance,len,v_gene,CDR3aa,CDR3nt
TRBD2,TRBJ2-5,-,19,TRBV6-8,CASSYWETSGSPLQETQYF,TGTGCCAGCAGTTACTGGGAGACTAGCGGGAGTCCCCTCCAAGAGACCCAGTACTTC
TRBD2,TRBJ2-1,-,15,TRBV25-1,CASSDSLAEYNEQFF,TGTGCCAGCAGTGATTCGCTAGCGGAATACAATGAGCAGTTCTTC
TRBD2,TRBJ2-1,-,16,TRBV6-1,CASSEDRGRVYNEQFF,TGTGCCAGCAGTGAAGACCGCGGGAGGGTCTACAATGAGCAGTTCTTC
TRBD1,TRBJ2-7,-,12,TRBV2,CASRQGGYEQYF,TGTGCCAGCCGACAGGGGGGCTACGAGCAGTACTTC
TRBD2,TRBJ2-1,-,14,TRBV27,CASSFRLASNEQFF,TGTGCCAGCAGTTTCCGACTAGCGTCCAATGAGCAGTTCTTC
TRBD1,TRBJ2-7,few,15,TRBV19,CASSIGTGATYEQYF,TGTGCCAGTAGTATAGGGACAGGGGCTACCTACGAGCAGTACTTC
-,TRBJ1-2,-,13,TRBV6-5,CASSYGPDYGYTF,TGTGCCAGCAGTTACGGGCCGGACTATGGCTACACCTTC
-,TRBJ2-3,-,16,TRBV3-1/TRBV3-2,CASSHRTEASTDTQYF,TGTGCCAGCAGCCACAGGACAGAGGCTAGCACAGATACGCAGTATTTT
-,TRBJ1-2,-,15,TRBV4-2,CASSQDRSPGYGYTF,TGTGCCAGCAGCCAAGACCGGTCCCCCGGCTATGGCTACACCTTC
-,TRBJ2-6,-,14,TRBV25-1,CASSTGAGANVLTF,TGTGCCAGCAGTACAGGTGCTGGGGCCAACGTCCTGACTTTC
TRBD1,TRBJ2-1,-,14,TRBV30,CAWSTGITYNEQFF,TGTGCCTGGTCGACAGGGATAACCTACAATGAGCAGTTCTTC
TRBD1,TRBJ2-7,-,17,TRBV28,CASNGDRGVLYYYEQYF,TGTGCCAGCAACGGGGACAGGGGGGTCCTGTACTACTACGAGCAGTACTTC
TRBD2,TRBJ2-7,medium-sized,16,TRBV7-3,CASSPEGSGGFYEQYF,TGTGCCAGCAGCCCCGAGGGTAGCGGGGGATTCTACGAGCAGTACTTC
-,TRBJ2-3,-,13,TRBV28,CASSLRGTDTQYF,TGTGCCAGCAGTTTACGAGGCACAGATACGCAGTATTTT
TRBD2,TRBJ2-7,-,16,TRBV10-3,CAIAFSLGTSGNEQYF,TGTGCCATCGCCTTCTCCCTAGGGACTAGCGGGAACGAGCAGTACTTC
-,TRBJ2-7,once,13,TRBV6-5,CASSSGYPDEQYF,TGTGCCAGCAGTTCAGGCTACCCCGACGAGCAGTACTTC
-,TRBJ2-1,-,16,TRBV27,CASSLKSRSSYNEQFF,TGTGCCAGCAGTTTAAAGTCCCGGAGCTCCTACAATGAGCAGTTCTTC
TRBD2,TRBJ2-2,-,16,TRBV25-1,CASSAGTSEKTGELFF,TGTGCCAGCAGTGCAGGGACTAGCGAAAAGACCGGGGAGCTGTTTTTT
-,TRBJ2-3,-,13,TRBV7-3,CASSFEYTDTQYF,TGTGCCAGCAGCTTTGAGTACACAGATACGCAGTATTTT
-,TRBJ2-1,-,14,TRBV30,CAWSVGAFYNEQFF,TGTGCCTGGAGTGTAGGGGCATTTTACAATGAGCAGTTCTTC
TRBD1,TRBJ2-7,-,13,TRBV6-5,CASSRTGNHEQYF,TGTGCCAGCAGTCGGACAGGGAACCACGAGCAGTACTTC
TRBD1,TRBJ1-1,few,14,TRBV2,CASSRQGSNTEAFF,TGTGCCAGCAGCCGACAGGGAAGCAACACTGAAGCTTTCTTT
TRBD1,TRBJ1-2,-,16,TRBV9,CASSVEGRHGQAGYTF,TGTGCCAGCAGCGTCGAGGGGAGACACGGACAGGCCGGCTACACCTTC
TRBD1,TRBJ1-2,-,15,TRBV19,CASSDLDRGVEGYTF,TGTGCCAGTAGCGATCTAGACAGGGGAGTGGAGGGCTACACCTTC
TRBD1,TRBJ2-1,-,12,TRBV24-1,CATATGYNEQFF,TGTGCCACCGCGACAGGGTACAATGAGCAGTTCTTC
TRBD1,TRBJ1-2,-,16,TRBV19,CASTPPRTGPNYGYTF,TGTGCCAGTACCCCCCCCCGGACAGGGCCTAACTATGGCTACACCTTC
TRBD2,TRBJ2-1,-,14,TRBV7-9,CASSHSGANNEQFF,TGTGCCAGCAGCCATAGCGGGGCTAACAATGAGCAGTTCTTC
-,TRBJ1-1,-,15,TRBV5-4,CASSLEFLGPTEAFF,TGTGCCAGCAGCTTGGAATTTCTGGGGCCCACTGAAGCTTTCTTT
-,TRBJ2-7,-,12,TRBV14,CASSQMSYEQYF,TGTGCCAGCAGCCAAATGAGCTACGAGCAGTACTTC
-,TRBJ2-3,-,15,TRBV7-3,CASRLGPLAPDTQYF,TGTGCCAGCAGGCTGGGCCCCCTAGCACCAGATACGCAGTATTTT
-,TRBJ2-2,-,16,TRBV6-1,CASRERWGKNTGELFF,TGTGCCAGCAGGGAACGGTGGGGCAAGAACACCGGGGAGCTGTTTTTT
TRBD2,TRBJ2-1,-,15,TRBV11-2,CASSTIAGAKNEQFF,TGTGCCAGCAGCACCATAGCGGGCGCTAAGAATGAGCAGTTCTTC
TRBD1,TRBJ1-1,-,15,TRBV19,CASSTRQGSYTEAFF,TGTGCCAGTAGTACAAGACAGGGGTCCTACACTGAAGCTTTCTTT
-,TRBJ2-3,-,13,TRBV11-3,CASSLVFLDTQYF,TGTGCCAGCAGCTTAGTCTTCCTCGATACGCAGTATTTT
-,TRBJ1-3,-,13,TRBV7-9,CASSSGAGNTIYF,TGTGCCAGCAGCTCAGGGGCTGGAAACACCATATATTTT
-,TRBJ1-2,few,14,TRBV3-1/TRBV3-2,CASSQEIRGSGYTF,TGTGCCAGCAGCCAAGAGATACGCGGAAGTGGCTACACCTTC
-,TRBJ2-1,-,12,TRBV29-1,CSVEDLGNEQFF,TGCAGCGTTGAAGATCTAGGAAATGAGCAGTTCTTC
TRBD1,TRBJ1-4,-,18,TRBV18,CASSPTLFSDRADEKLFF,TGTGCCAGCTCACCAACCTTGTTTTCGGACAGGGCGGACGAAAAACTGTTTTTT